This TCR beta chain was captured in a study of molecular identifiers for immune sequencing clone quantification. TCRdb ran MiXCR on the PCR reads and lists one entry per CDR3 protein. The sample yields about 320,000 distinct CDR3 sequences, 24% seen once. The CDR3 totals 12 residues. In germline, CDR1 is SQVTM, CDR2 ANQGSEA. Points on this clonotype: This sequence may be a read error, since a much larger clone differs from it by one base.

The clonotype comes from a human donor in good health. Some libraries in this study had Jurkat cell RNA spiked in. The rearrangement joins TRBV29-1 to TRBJ2-4; D is undetermined. Sequencing was carried out using naive CD8+ T cells from blood, with Jurkat cell RNA spiked in. As to subset: FACS-sorted CD8+CD4-CCR7+CD45RA+ naive T cells. CDR3 protein: CSCRALENIQCF. CDR3 in DNA: TGCAGCTGCCGAGCATTAGAAAACATTCAGTGCTTC.